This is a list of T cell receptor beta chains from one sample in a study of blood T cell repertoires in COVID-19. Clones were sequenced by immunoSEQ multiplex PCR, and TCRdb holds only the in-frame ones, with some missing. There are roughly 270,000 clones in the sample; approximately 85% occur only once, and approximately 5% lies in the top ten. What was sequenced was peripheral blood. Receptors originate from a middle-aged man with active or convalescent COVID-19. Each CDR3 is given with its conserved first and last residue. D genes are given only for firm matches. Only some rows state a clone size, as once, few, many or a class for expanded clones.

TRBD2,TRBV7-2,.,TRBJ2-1,TGTGCCAGCAGCTTAGAGTCGCGGCTAGCGGGAGCCTCATGGGATGAGCAGTTCTTC,CASSLESRLAGASWDEQFF
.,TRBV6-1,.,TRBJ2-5,TGTGCCAGCAGTGAAAACTGGGCCGGAGAGACCCAGTACTTC,CASSENWAGETQYF
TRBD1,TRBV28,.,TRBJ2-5,TGTGCCAGCCCCCCCTCCGGGACAGGGGTCCTCCAAGAGACCCAGTACTTC,CASPPSGTGVLQETQYF
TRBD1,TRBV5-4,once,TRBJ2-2,TGTGCCAGCAGCTACCCCGGGACAGGGGTGCGTGACACCGGGGAGCTGTTTTTT,CASSYPGTGVRDTGELFF
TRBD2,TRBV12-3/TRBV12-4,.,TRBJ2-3,TGTGCCAGCAGTTTTGATCGAGGACTAGCGCAGTATTTT,CASSFDRGLAQYF
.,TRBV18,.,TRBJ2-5,TGTGCCAGCTCACGGCTCGCTCCGGGGTCCGCGCGAGAGACCCAGTACTTC,CASSRLAPGSARETQYF
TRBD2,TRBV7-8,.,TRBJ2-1,TGTGCCAGCAGCTTGGGAGGGATCTCCTACAATGAGCAGTTCTTC,CASSLGGISYNEQFF
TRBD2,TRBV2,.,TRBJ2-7,TGTGCCAGCAGCCAAATTCCGGGACTAGCGGTTTACGAGCAGTACTTC,CASSQIPGLAVYEQYF
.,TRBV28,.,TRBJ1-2,TGTGCCACGCAGGGGCTTGGGTATGGCTACACCTTC,CATQGLGYGYTF
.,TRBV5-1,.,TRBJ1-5,TGCGCCAGCAGCTTGTTAGGGGGGGATGGCAATCAGCCCCAGCATTTT,CASSLLGGDGNQPQHF